Each of the 16 T cell receptor beta chains below was sequenced from the same sample in a study of blood T cell repertoires in COVID-19. Sequenced by immunoSEQ multiplex PCR; TCRdb stores in-frame clones only, minus some. Of about 370,000 clones listed, around 89% are singletons. Sequenced sample: peripheral blood. The receptors were gathered from a woman between 25 and 40 years old with COVID-19, enrolled during active disease.

The rearrangement joins TRBV5-1 to TRBJ2-3; D is ambiguous. V gave up 3 bases and J gave up 1 base, with 12 bases separating them. Germline CDR1 is SGHRS and CDR2 is YFSETQ. The CDR3 spans 15 residues. The chain's CDR3 is CASSSQAPGTDTQYF. For the CDR3, the DNA is TGCGCCAGCAGCTCTCAGGCCCCCGGCACAGATACGCAGTATTTT.

V gene TRBV6-5 combines with J gene TRBJ2-3; 9 bases agree with TRBD2. The J segment lost 8 bases and the V segment lost 6 bases, leaving 3 bases of the junction unmatched. Germline CDR1 is MNHEY and CDR2 is SVGAGI. CDR3 size: 12 residues. CDR3 DNA sequence: TGTGCCAGCAGGGGACTAGCCGGTACGCAGTATTTT. Protein: CASRGLAGTQYF.

This sequence joins TRBV2 and TRBJ2-1; a weak D match, TRBD2 (5 bases). V was shortened by 5 bases and J by 7 bases, with 12 bases between the two germline ends. Germline-derived CDR1 and CDR2 are SNHLY and FYNNEI. The CDR3 extends over 13 amino acids. This CDR3 reads CASSPGIGNEQFF. DNA of the CDR3: TGTGCCAGCAGTCCCGGGATAGGTAATGAGCAGTTCTTC.

CDR3 protein: CASSLEGDYGYTF. Written as DNA, the CDR3 is TGTGCCAGCAGCTTGGAGGGAGACTATGGCTACACCTTC. J is TRBJ1-2 and V is TRBV5-4; D not resolved. The CDR3 has 13 residues. With 0 bases removed from V and 3 bases from J, the gap between germline ends came to 6 bases. Germline lookup yields CDR1 SGHNT and CDR2 YYREEE (reference sequence).

The V and J genes are TRBV18 and TRBJ2-5, with a weak D call TRBD2 (7 bases). Germline V gene sequence: CDR1 KGHSH, CDR2 LQKENI. V was pared by 3 bases and J by 4 bases, with 15 bases between. The CDR3 extends over 15 amino acids. The CDR3, as DNA: TGTGCCAGCTCACCGCAACGCGGGGGCTCAGAGACCCAGTACTTC. Its protein product is CASSPQRGGSETQYF.

The chain links TRBV6-5 to TRBJ1-2, with D possibly matching TRBD1 (6 bases). Deletions cut 6 bases from V and 0 bases from J, with 11 bases between. CDR1 is MNHEY, CDR2 SVGAGI, per germline. This CDR3 is 14 amino acids long. The CDR3 DNA is TGTGCCAGCAGGGACAGCTTCGCTAACTATGGCTACACCTTC. Translating gives CASRDSFANYGYTF.

V gene TRBV12-5 combines with J gene TRBJ1-1; TRBD1 is a possible D gene (5 bases). This CDR3 has 14 residues. Germline lookup yields CDR1 LGHNT and CDR2 FRNRAP. Trimming shortened V by 1 base and J by 1 base, and 7 bases separated the two germline ends. The CDR3 is CASGLGQQNTEAFF. In DNA, the CDR3 is TGTGCTAGTGGTTTGGGACAGCAGAACACTGAAGCTTTCTTT.

The V gene is TRBV6-5, the J gene TRBJ1-2, with 9 bases matching TRBD1. The CDR3 has 15 amino acids. Germline V gene sequence: CDR1 MNHEY, CDR2 SVGAGI. The V and J ends lost 7 bases and 2 bases, in that order; junction bases with no gene match: 8. CDR3 nucleotides: TGTGCCAGCACCCGAGGACAGGGGTACAACTATGGCTACACCTTC. Translation gives CASTRGQGYNYGYTF.

The chain's CDR3 is CATGTANEKLFF. DNA of the CDR3: TGTGCCACCGGGACAGCAAATGAAAAACTGTTTTTT. The rearrangement links TRBV5-4 to TRBJ1-4; 7 bases map to TRBD1. The J segment lost 5 bases and the V segment lost 9 bases, leaving 4 bases of the junction unmatched. From germline, CDR1 is SGHNT and CDR2 YYREEE (reference sequence). The CDR3 has 12 residues.

The chain uses TRBV3-1 (or the pseudogene TRBV3-2) and TRBJ2-1; D is possibly TRBD2 (6 bases). From germline, CDR1 is LGHDT and CDR2 YNNKEL (reference sequence). Trimming removed 0 bases from V and 8 bases from J, with 8 bases in between. The CDR3 covers 13 residues. The CDR3 region is CASSQDREDEQFF. The DNA of the CDR3 is TGTGCCAGCAGCCAAGACAGGGAGGATGAGCAGTTCTTC.

V gene TRBV24-1 combines with J gene TRBJ2-5, with 9 bases identical to TRBD1. Germline V gives CDR1 KGHDR, CDR2 SFDVKD. The CDR3 totals 16 residues. The V gene end was trimmed by 3 bases and the J gene end by 3 bases; junction bases not matched to a gene: 7. CDR3 DNA: TGTGCCACCAGTGATGCTACCGGGACAGGGAAAGAGACCCAGTACTTC. Protein product: CATSDATGTGKETQYF.

This chain connects TRBV19 to TRBJ1-3, with 8 bases aligning to TRBD1. The V gene's germline CDR1 is LNHDA and CDR2 SQIVND (reference sequence). There are 16 residues in the CDR3. Losses at the gene ends were 3 bases for V and 5 bases for J; bases not matched to a gene: 9. DNA of the CDR3: TGTGCCAGTAGTATGCACAGGGGGGGTGGAAGAAACACCATATATTTT. This encodes CASSMHRGGGRNTIYF. Combining the CDR3 with reference TRBV19 and TRBJ1-3 gives the whole variable domain DGGITQSPKYLFRKEGQNVTLSCEQNLNHDAMYWYRQDPGQGLRLIYYSQIVNDFQKGDIAEGYSVSREKKESFPLTVTSAQKNPTAFYLCASSMHRGGGRNTIYFGEGSWLTVV.

The chain joins TRBV11-1 to TRBJ1-3; 10 bases map to TRBD1. Trimming took 3 bases from V and 5 from J; bases not matched to a gene: 7. The germline gives CDR1 SGHAT, CDR2 FQDESV (reference sequence). The CDR3 totals 16 residues. The CDR3 DNA reads TGTGCCAGCAGCTTGGACCGGGACAGGGGTCGAAACACCATATATTTT. Translation gives CASSLDRDRGRNTIYF. Filled out from reference TRBV11-1 and TRBJ1-3, the complete variable domain reads EAEVAQSPRYKITEKSQAVAFWCDPISGHATLYWYRQILGQGPELLVQFQDESVVDDSQLPKDRFSAERLKGVDSTLKIQPAELGDSAMYLCASSLDRDRGRNTIYFGEGSWLTVV.

The chain uses TRBV7-2 and TRBJ1-1, with TRBD1 as a possible D gene (6 bases). Trimming shortened V by 4 bases and J by 4 bases, and 16 bases separated the two germline ends. Germline assignment: CDR1 SGHTA and CDR2 FQGNSA. This CDR3 has 15 amino acids. CDR3 nucleotides: TGTGCCAGCAGCTGGGAGACAGGTCACTTCACTGAAGCTTTCTTT. Its translation: CASSWETGHFTEAFF.

V usage is TRBV18 and J usage is TRBJ1-5; 8 nucleotides agree with TRBD1. The CDR3 runs 15 residues. Germline-derived CDR1 and CDR2 are KGHSH and LQKENI. With V trimmed by 6 bases and J by 0 bases, 4 bases remained unmatched. DNA of the CDR3: TGTGCCAGCTCGCTACAGGGGGATAGCAATCAGCCCCAGCATTTT. Residues: CASSLQGDSNQPQHF.

This rearrangement joins TRBV6-6 to TRBJ2-7; TRBD2 is a possible D gene (5 bases). The V gene lost 5 bases and the J gene lost 2 bases, with 13 bases spanning the gap. Looked up from germline, CDR1 is MNHNY and CDR2 is SVGAGI (reference sequence). The CDR3 is 14 amino acids. CDR3: CASSPRSGTYEQYV. CDR3 bases: TGTGCCAGCAGTCCACGTTCGGGAACCTACGAGCAGTACGTC.